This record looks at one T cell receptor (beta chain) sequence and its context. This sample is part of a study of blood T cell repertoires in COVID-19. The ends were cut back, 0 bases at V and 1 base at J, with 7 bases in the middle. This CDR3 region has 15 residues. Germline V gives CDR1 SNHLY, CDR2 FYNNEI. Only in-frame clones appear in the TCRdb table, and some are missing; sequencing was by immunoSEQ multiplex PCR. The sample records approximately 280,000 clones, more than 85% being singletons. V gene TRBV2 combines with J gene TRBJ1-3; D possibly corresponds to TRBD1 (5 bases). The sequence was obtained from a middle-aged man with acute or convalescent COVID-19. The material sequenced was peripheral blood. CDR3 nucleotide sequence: TGTGCCAGCAGTGAAGCGGGGGGTTCTGGAAACACCATATATTTT. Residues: CASSEAGGSGNTIYF.